Following are 15 T cell receptor beta chains from one sample sequenced in a study of blood T cell repertoires in COVID-19. Repertoires were generated with immunoSEQ multiplex PCR, while TCRdb's copy carries only in-frame clones and drops some. The sample has tens of thousands of clones, roughly 88% seen once. The sequenced material came from peripheral blood. Source of these receptors: a man at least 80 years old with active or convalescent COVID-19.

The J gene is TRBJ1-2, the V gene TRBV5-6; 7 bases are a match to TRBD1. Per germline, CDR1 SGHDT and CDR2 YYEEEE. There are 15 residues in the CDR3. V was pared by 4 bases and J by 0 bases, with 6 bases of the junction left unmatched. The DNA for the CDR3 is TGTGCCAGCAGCCCCGCAGGGGGGACTAACTATGGCTACACCTTC. The encoded protein is CASSPAGGTNYGYTF.

V and J are TRBV27 and TRBJ2-2; TRBD1 is a possible D gene (5 bases). CDR1 is MNHEY and CDR2 is SMNVEV in the germline V gene (reference sequence). CDR3 length equals 18 residues. V was clipped by 6 bases and J by 0 bases, with 20 bases between them. The CDR3 DNA reads as TGTGCCAGCAGCCCATTAGGGTCGGACATTACGAACACCGGGGAGCTGTTTTTT. Residues: CASSPLGSDITNTGELFF.

V gene TRBV5-8 combines with J gene TRBJ2-2; TRBD2 agrees at 8 bases. J was trimmed by 6 bases and V by 1 base; bases with no gene match: 5. This CDR3 contains 15 residues. Germline assignment: CDR1 SGHTS and CDR2 YDEGEE. This CDR3 reads CASSLRGGRAGELFF. DNA for the CDR3: TGTGCCAGCAGCTTGCGGGGGGGCCGAGCCGGGGAGCTGTTTTTT.

The chain combines TRBV2 with TRBJ1-6; 10 bases fit TRBD1. The length of the CDR3 is 14 residues. V lost 7 bases to trimming and J lost 9 bases; unmatched junction nucleotides: 6. Germline-derived CDR1 and CDR2 are SNHLY and FYNNEI. CDR3 nucleotides: TGTGCCAGCAAAGGGACAGGGGCTCTTTCACCCCTCCACTTT. It yields the protein CASKGTGALSPLHF.

This chain uses TRBV19 with TRBJ1-2; 12 bases map to TRBD1. CDR1 is LNHDA and CDR2 is SQIVND in the germline V gene (reference sequence). Trimming removed 7 bases from V and 7 bases from J; junction bases left unmatched: 7. This CDR3 region has 14 residues. The CDR3 loop reads CASTTGTGGPGYTF. CDR3 bases: TGTGCCAGTACCACCGGGACAGGGGGCCCTGGCTACACCTTC.

The chain carries TRBV28 and TRBJ1-5; D remains unclear. V was pared by 0 bases and J by 1 base, with 13 bases between. Germline CDR1 and CDR2: MDHEN and SYDVKM. This CDR3 has 17 amino acids. The CDR3 protein is CASSLWAGFLSNQPQHF. The CDR3 coding sequence is TGTGCCAGCAGTTTATGGGCTGGTTTCTTAAGCAATCAGCCCCAGCATTTT.

V usage is TRBV7-2 and J usage is TRBJ2-2; D is possibly TRBD1 (6 bases). Germline-derived CDR1 and CDR2 are SGHTA and FQGNSA. The V gene lost 0 bases and the J gene lost 4 bases, with 9 bases spanning the gap. This CDR3 spans 15 amino acids. Here the CDR3 DNA reads TGTGCCAGCAGCTTAGCTGGGACACCCACCGGGGAGCTGTTTTTT. Protein sequence: CASSLAGTPTGELFF.

The chain recombines TRBV5-8 with TRBJ1-1, with D possibly being TRBD1 (6 bases). The germline V gene has CDR1 SGHTS and CDR2 YDEGEE. The CDR3 spans 15 residues. V was pared by 4 bases and J by 3 bases, with 16 bases between. The CDR3 region has the DNA TGTGCCAGCAGCCGGGGTGGGGGCTGGGACACTGAAGCTTTCTTT. This translates into CASSRGGGWDTEAFF.

This chain connects TRBV5-1 to TRBJ2-7, with 10 bases matching TRBD1. Germline assignment: CDR1 SGHRS and CDR2 YFSETQ. V lost 0 bases, J lost 5 bases, and 5 bases stayed unmatched. This CDR3 has 15 amino acids. The CDR3 is CASSLGRQGANEQYF. In DNA form, the CDR3 reads TGCGCCAGCAGCTTGGGGAGACAGGGGGCTAACGAGCAGTACTTC.

The CDR3 spells CASSIDPAGEGYGYTF. The CDR3 bases are TGTGCCAGTAGTATAGATCCGGCAGGGGAGGGTTATGGCTACACCTTC. J is TRBJ1-2 and V is TRBV19; tentatively, D is TRBD1 (6 bases). The CDR3 has 16 amino acids. Germline values: CDR1 LNHDA, CDR2 SQIVND (reference sequence). The V and J ends lost 0 bases and 5 bases respectively, with 16 bases between them.

This chain connects TRBV5-4 to TRBJ2-5, with D possibly TRBD1 on 5 matching bases. Germline assignment: CDR1 SGHNT and CDR2 YYREEE (reference sequence). The CDR3 has 15 residues. V lost 0 bases, J lost 5 bases, and 14 bases lay in between. The CDR3 DNA is TGTGCCAGCAGCTTGGGAGCCAGGGTCCGCGAGACCCAGTACTTC. Translated: CASSLGARVRETQYF.

This clone was picked up one time. J is TRBJ1-5 and V is TRBV2; D gene unclear. Germline V gene sequence: CDR1 SNHLY, CDR2 FYNNEI. The CDR3 is 18 amino acids. Deletions cut 4 bases from V and 3 bases from J, with 22 bases between. Here the CDR3 reads CASSGPPRTRASNQPQHF. The CDR3 bases are TGTGCCAGCAGTGGCCCTCCCCGGACTAGGGCCTCCAATCAGCCCCAGCATTTT.

This chain uses TRBV5-4 with TRBJ2-7; the D is unclear. Germline values: CDR1 SGHNT, CDR2 YYREEE (reference sequence). The CDR3 totals 15 residues. Deletions cut 0 bases from V and 0 bases from J, with 10 bases between. DNA of the CDR3: TGTGCCAGCAGCTTGGGACATGTTAGCTCCTACGAGCAGTACTTC. Its translation: CASSLGHVSSYEQYF.

V gene TRBV19 combines with J gene TRBJ2-7; 12 bases are a match to TRBD1. CDR3 length: 16 residues. Per germline, CDR1 LNHDA and CDR2 SQIVND (reference sequence). The junction had 14 bases not matched to a gene; V was cut back by 8 bases and J by 6 bases. DNA of the CDR3: TGTGCCAGTCAGATCGCGGCCGGGACAGGGGGCTTCGAGCAGTACTTC. Protein: CASQIAAGTGGFEQYF.

The rearrangement links TRBV5-4 to TRBJ2-4, with D possibly being TRBD1 (7 bases). CDR3 length: 16 residues. V was pared by 0 bases and J by 11 bases, with 21 bases between. The germline CDR1 and CDR2 sequences are SGHNT and YYREEE (reference sequence). The CDR3 spells CASSLDPGGGPGVQYF. The CDR3 DNA is TGTGCCAGCAGCTTGGACCCTGGAGGGGGCCCCGGGGTTCAGTACTTC.